What follows are 19 T cell receptor beta chains derived from one specimen sequenced in a study of cytomegalovirus exposure and HLA in healthy donors. The PCR ran on 60 Vbeta and 13 Jbeta primers. Clones were sequenced by immunoSEQ multiplex PCR, and TCRdb holds only the in-frame ones, with some missing. The data contain approximately 100,000 clones, less than 80% of them seen just once; the ten biggest clones take up 3% to 4.5%. The sample comprised PBMCs. The receptors derive from a man aged 25-45 years in good health and CMV-seropositive.

This clone is a singleton in its sample. This chain joins TRBV7-2 and TRBJ2-1; D possibly corresponds to TRBD2 (7 bases). The V end was cut by 4 bases, the J end by 3 bases, with 16 bases between. The germline gives CDR1 SGHTA, CDR2 FQGNSA. The CDR3 runs 16 residues. CDR3 protein: CASSWSGEGVYNEQFF. DNA of the CDR3: TGTGCCAGCAGCTGGAGCGGGGAGGGGGTCTACAATGAGCAGTTCTTC.

V usage is TRBV27 and J usage is TRBJ2-7, with 7 bases fitting TRBD1. The ends lost 6 bases at V and 4 bases at J; junction bases unmatched: 12. Germline CDR1 is MNHEY and CDR2 is SMNVEV (reference sequence). CDR3 length equals 15 residues. DNA for the CDR3: TGTGCCAGCAGCGTTACAGGGGCGCAGTGGTACGAGCAGTACTTC. Protein sequence: CASSVTGAQWYEQYF.

The V and J genes are TRBV21-1 and TRBJ2-7; the table's D call, TRBD2, was not checked against the DNA. TRBV21-1 is designated a pseudogene. CDR3 size: 14 residues. The chain's CDR3 is CASGIRRFSYEQYF. The CDR3 DNA follows: TGTGCCAGCGGTATCAGGAGGTTTTCCTACGAGCAGTACTTC.

The chain is built from TRBV18 and TRBJ1-1; D gene uncertain. V was cut by 2 bases and J by 4 bases, with 8 bases left in between. This CDR3 spans 13 amino acids. The germline CDR1 and CDR2 sequences are KGHSH and LQKENI. CDR3 residues: CASSPTGVTEAFF. The CDR3 DNA reads TGTGCCAGCTCACCAACGGGAGTCACTGAAGCTTTCTTT.

This chain uses TRBV11-3 with TRBJ2-7, with D possibly matching TRBD1 (5 bases). The CDR3 is made up of 16 amino acids. The germline V gene encodes CDR1 SGHNT and CDR2 YENEEA. Trimming shortened V by 0 bases and J by 2 bases, and 14 bases separated the two germline ends. This CDR3 is CASSLDQGEGAYEQYF. In DNA, the CDR3 is TGTGCCAGCAGCTTAGATCAGGGTGAAGGAGCCTACGAGCAGTACTTC.

The gene calls are TRBV7-2 and TRBJ1-5; D is unclear. Germline V gene lookup returns CDR1 SGHTA and CDR2 FQGNSA. The CDR3 length is 16 residues. Trimming took off 1 base at V and 0 bases at J, with 10 bases between the two ends. The CDR3 DNA sequence: TGTGCCAGCAGCTTAGTTTCAGGCGATAGCAATCAGCCCCAGCATTTT. This encodes CASSLVSGDSNQPQHF.

CDR3 DNA sequence: TGTGCCAGTAGTATAACGGGTCCGTATAGCAATCAGCCCCAGCATTTT. Protein sequence: CASSITGPYSNQPQHF. V gene TRBV19 combines with J gene TRBJ1-5; no clear D. Germline loops: CDR1 LNHDA, CDR2 SQIVND (reference sequence). The length of the CDR3 is 16 residues. The V gene lost 2 bases and the J gene lost 0 bases, with 11 bases spanning the gap.

The V and J genes are TRBV27 and TRBJ2-1, with D possibly TRBD1 on 6 matching bases. Trimming pared 5 bases from V and 15 bases from J, leaving 23 bases between. In germline, CDR1 is MNHEY, CDR2 SMNVEV (reference sequence). The CDR3 length is 14 residues. The CDR3 loop is CASSRMPLDSPMFF. The CDR3 nucleotides are TGTGCCAGCAGTCGTATGCCCCTGGACAGTCCAATGTTCTTC.

This clone turned up a few times. CDR3 in DNA: TGTGCCAGCTCACCCGGGACACCCTGGGCAGATACGCAGTATTTT. This sequence encodes CASSPGTPWADTQYF. The chain recombines TRBV18 with TRBJ2-3; possible D gene TRBD1, 6 bases. The germline V gene encodes CDR1 KGHSH and CDR2 LQKENI. V lost 3 bases and J lost 4, with 14 bases in between. The length of the CDR3 is 15 residues.

The V gene is TRBV21-1, the J gene TRBJ2-7; the D call TRBD1 from the table was never checked on the DNA. TRBV21-1 is a recognized pseudogene. The CDR3 sequence is 17 residues long. In DNA, the CDR3 is TGTGCCAGCAGCAAAGCTGCTTTGAAGGACAGGGCCTACGAGCAGTACTTC. It specifies CASSKAALKDRAYEQYF.

Points on this clone: The junction differs from germline at one of its ends, possibly a read error. V usage is TRBV2 and J usage is TRBJ2-1; TRBD2 matches at 8 bases. The V gene's germline CDR1 is SNHLY and CDR2 FYNNEI. The CDR3 is 17 residues long. CDR3 in DNA: TGTGCCGGCAGTCCACCCCCGGGGACGGGGGGGGGTAATGAGCAGTTCTTC. Translation gives CAGSPPPGTGGGNEQFF.

This rearrangement joins TRBV7-9 to TRBJ2-3; 7 bases match TRBD1. Germline CDR1 reads SEHNR; CDR2 reads FQNEAQ (reference sequence). The junction had 6 bases not matched to a gene; V was cut back by 0 bases and J by 6 bases. There are 15 residues in the CDR3. The DNA of the CDR3 is TGTGCCAGCAGCTTAGCGACAGGGCCCACGGATACGCAGTATTTT. This gives the protein CASSLATGPTDTQYF.

The chain is built from TRBV12-5 and TRBJ2-7; D is possibly TRBD2 (5 bases). CDR1 LGHNT and CDR2 FRNRAP come from the germline V gene. The CDR3 extends over 11 amino acids. Between the trimmed V and J ends, which lost 3 bases and 7 bases, there was a span of 7 bases. The CDR3 protein is CASGLWREQYF. For the CDR3, the DNA is TGTGCTAGTGGTTTATGGAGGGAGCAGTACTTC.

The chain employs TRBV19 and TRBJ1-1; the match to TRBD1 covers 7 bases. The germline CDR1 and CDR2 sequences are LNHDA and SQIVND (reference sequence). V was clipped by 7 bases and J by 4 bases; unmatched bases: 9. This CDR3 is built from 14 residues. DNA of the CDR3: TGTGCCAGTAAATTGCGCCAGGGGGGCACTGAAGCTTTCTTT. It translates to CASKLRQGGTEAFF.

The V call is TRBV19, the J call TRBJ2-5, with no clear D. The J call may be faulty, since TRBJ2-7 better matches the DNA end. This CDR3 has 15 residues. Per the germline V gene, CDR1 is LNHDA and CDR2 is SQIVND (reference sequence). The CDR3 loop is CASSITAGSAYEQYF. Written as DNA, the CDR3 is TGTGCCAGTAGTATAACGGCAGGATCGGCCTACGAGCAGTACTTC.

V gene TRBV4-1 combines with J gene TRBJ1-2; D remains unclear. Trimming shortened V by 0 bases and J by 8 bases, and 10 bases separated the two germline ends. Germline-derived CDR1 and CDR2 are MGHRA and YSYEKL. The CDR3 is 13 residues long. The CDR3 DNA reads TGCGCCAGCAGCCAAGACCCTCCGGTCGGCTACACCTTC. It encodes CASSQDPPVGYTF.

This sequence joins TRBV6-5 and TRBJ2-5; D ambiguous. Germline V CDR1 and CDR2: MNHEY, SVGAGI. Between the trimmed V and J ends, which lost 5 bases and 1 base, there was a span of 11 bases. CDR3 length: 14 amino acids. DNA for the CDR3: TGTGCCAGCAGTCCCTGGGCAGCCCAAGAGACCCAGTACTTC. This sequence encodes CASSPWAAQETQYF.

This clone was counted between two and nine times. The chain recombines TRBV10-3 with TRBJ1-1; D might be TRBD1 (6 bases). Germline loops: CDR1 ENHRY, CDR2 SYGVKD. The CDR3 spans 12 residues. The ends were cut back, 10 bases at V and 5 bases at J, with 14 bases in the middle. CDR3 loop: CATYRAGTEAFF. Here the CDR3 DNA reads TGTGCCACTTACAGGGCCGGAACTGAAGCTTTCTTT.

This clone has just a few counts. The germline gene is not matched at one end of the junction; a read error may be the cause. The chain carries TRBV4-2 and TRBJ1-1, with 7 nucleotides matching TRBD1. CDR3 size: 14 residues. The germline CDR1 and CDR2 sequences are LGHNA and YNFKEQ. The CDR3 is CASSQAVGQVEGFF. The CDR3 DNA sequence: TGTGCCAGCAGCCAGGCCGTCGGACAGGTGGAAGGTTTCTTT.